The rows below give T cell receptor beta chains drawn from one sample of a study of technical replicates of blood from a handful of donors. Profiling relied on immunoSEQ multiplex PCR, and the TCRdb table lists in-frame clones only, not all of them. The sample holds around 80,000 clones; roughly 98% are singletons and the top ten take approximately 0.15%. Source material: T cells isolated from PBMCs. The receptors were sampled from a human donor in good health. CDR3s include the opening cysteine and the closing phenylalanine or tryptophan. The order of the fields is D gene, J gene, clone size, V gene, CDR3 protein, CDR3 DNA. D genes are given only for firm matches. The size of a clone is reported for some rows only, either as once, few or many, or as a class for expanded clones.

D: -
J: TRBJ1-1
size: once
V: TRBV6-5
CDR3: CASSYRGGGTEAFF
DNA: TGTGCCAGCAGTTACCGCGGAGGAGGCACTGAAGCTTTCTTT

D: -
J: TRBJ2-1
size: once
V: TRBV4-1
CDR3: CASSRSSANEQFF
DNA: TGCGCCAGCAGCCGGTCTAGCGCGAATGAGCAATTCTTC

D: -
J: TRBJ2-7
size: -
V: TRBV11-2
CDR3: CASSPPGVSYEQYF
DNA: TGTGCCAGCAGTCCCCCGGGAGTAAGCTACGAGCAGTACTTC

D: TRBD2
J: TRBJ2-7
size: -
V: TRBV4-2
CDR3: CASSQDLTSGGRSYEQYF
DNA: TGTGCCAGCAGCCAAGATCTTACTAGCGGGGGTAGGTCCTACGAGCAGTACTTC

D: -
J: TRBJ2-7
size: -
V: TRBV14
CDR3: CASSQNGGRSYEQYF
DNA: TGTGCCAGCAGCCAAAACGGGGGGCGCTCCTACGAGCAGTACTTC

D: -
J: TRBJ1-5
size: -
V: TRBV2
CDR3: CASSGAMGNQPQHF
DNA: TGTGCCAGCAGTGGGGCAATGGGCAATCAGCCCCAGCATTTT

D: -
J: TRBJ1-2
size: -
V: TRBV10-3
CDR3: CAISGLRGAYGYTF
DNA: TGTGCCATCAGTGGGCTTCGGGGGGCGTACGGCTACACCTTC

D: TRBD1
J: TRBJ2-7
size: -
V: TRBV6-1
CDR3: CASRGTGSEQYF
DNA: TGTGCCAGCAGGGGGACAGGGAGCGAGCAGTACTTC

D: TRBD1
J: TRBJ2-7
size: -
V: TRBV7-6
CDR3: CASSSGTGTSEQYF
DNA: TGTGCCAGCAGCTCCGGGACAGGTACTTCCGAGCAGTACTTC

D: -
J: TRBJ2-1
size: -
V: TRBV2
CDR3: CASSGGRSGAYNEQFF
DNA: TGTGCCAGCAGTGGAGGGAGGTCCGGGGCGTACAATGAGCAGTTCTTC

D: TRBD2
J: TRBJ2-7
size: -
V: TRBV6-5
CDR3: CASRLAGGLGYEQYF
DNA: TGTGCCAGCAGACTAGCGGGAGGCCTCGGGTACGAGCAGTACTTC

D: TRBD1
J: TRBJ1-1
size: -
V: TRBV7-9
CDR3: CASSLVGGTGGRQTEAFF
DNA: TGTGCCAGCAGCTTAGTAGGGGGGACAGGGGGCAGACAAACTGAAGCTTTCTTT

D: TRBD1
J: TRBJ2-5
size: -
V: TRBV27
CDR3: CASSSDREETQYF
DNA: TGTGCCAGCAGTAGCGACAGGGAAGAGACCCAGTACTTC

D: -
J: TRBJ2-1
size: -
V: TRBV7-9
CDR3: CASSLGNRHGDNEQFF
DNA: TGTGCCAGCAGCTTAGGAAACAGGCATGGGGACAATGAGCAGTTCTTC

D: TRBD2
J: TRBJ2-3
size: -
V: TRBV29-1
CDR3: CSVEDMGLGGDTQYF
DNA: TGCAGCGTTGAAGATATGGGACTAGGGGGGGATACGCAGTATTTT

D: -
J: TRBJ2-7
size: once
V: TRBV6-1
CDR3: CASRFSDYEQYF
DNA: TGTGCCAGCAGGTTTAGTGACTACGAGCAGTACTTC

D: -
J: TRBJ2-5
size: -
V: TRBV5-4
CDR3: CASSLGAETQYF
DNA: TGTGCCAGCAGCTTGGGGGCAGAGACCCAGTACTTC

D: TRBD2
J: TRBJ2-1
size: -
V: TRBV6-5
CDR3: CASSTPYRGGGQFF
DNA: TGTGCCAGCAGCACCCCGTATCGGGGGGGTGGGCAGTTCTTC

D: -
J: TRBJ1-3
size: once
V: TRBV7-7
CDR3: CASSQLSGNTIYF
DNA: TGTGCTAGCAGCCAACTCTCTGGAAACACCATATATTTT

D: -
J: TRBJ2-3
size: -
V: TRBV5-1
CDR3: CASSFAGPKPRTISHTQYF
DNA: TGCGCCAGCAGCTTTGCAGGCCCTAAACCGAGGACAATTTCACATACGCAGTATTTT

D: -
J: TRBJ2-6
size: -
V: TRBV11-2
CDR3: CASSRTAGSGANVLTF
DNA: TGTGCCAGCAGCCGGACAGCCGGCTCTGGGGCCAACGTCCTGACTTTC

D: -
J: TRBJ1-1
size: once
V: TRBV6-1
CDR3: CASAPGGPRPTEAFF
DNA: TGTGCCAGCGCCCCGGGGGGACCTAGGCCCACTGAAGCTTTCTTT

D: -
J: TRBJ1-1
size: -
V: TRBV2
CDR3: CASVLTEAFF
DNA: TGTGCCAGCGTTTTAACTGAAGCTTTCTTT

D: TRBD1
J: TRBJ1-1
size: -
V: TRBV5-1
CDR3: CASSPIQGLGEAFF
DNA: TGCGCCAGCAGCCCAATACAGGGGTTGGGGGAAGCTTTCTTT

D: TRBD2
J: TRBJ2-5
size: once
V: TRBV19
CDR3: CASSITSGETQYF
DNA: TGTGCCAGTAGTATCACTAGCGGAGAGACCCAGTACTTC

D: TRBD2
J: TRBJ2-7
size: -
V: TRBV5-8
CDR3: CASTSGRASYEQYF
DNA: TGTGCCAGCACCTCCGGGAGGGCCTCCTACGAGCAGTACTTC

D: -
J: TRBJ2-3
size: -
V: TRBV6-5
CDR3: CASSLGLDTQYF
DNA: TGTGCCAGCAGTTTAGGACTAGATACGCAGTATTTT

D: -
J: TRBJ2-5
size: -
V: TRBV25-1
CDR3: CASSPRGLQETQYF
DNA: TGTGCCAGCAGTCCCCGGGGACTGCAAGAGACCCAGTACTTC

D: TRBD1
J: TRBJ1-4
size: -
V: TRBV11-2
CDR3: CASSFQGAKEKLFF
DNA: TGTGCCAGCAGCTTCCAGGGGGCGAAGGAAAAACTGTTTTTT

D: TRBD1
J: TRBJ1-2
size: -
V: TRBV5-1
CDR3: CASSPEYDRDQGYTF
DNA: TGCGCCAGCAGCCCCGAATACGACAGGGATCAAGGCTACACCTTC

D: TRBD2
J: TRBJ2-1
size: -
V: TRBV2
CDR3: CATFGGGYEQFF
DNA: TGTGCCACGTTCGGGGGGGGGTATGAGCAGTTCTTC

D: -
J: TRBJ2-3
size: few
V: TRBV20-1
CDR3: CSAGDYPRQYF
DNA: TGCAGTGCCGGTGACTACCCAAGGCAGTATTTT

D: -
J: TRBJ1-1
size: -
V: TRBV28
CDR3: CASSLGTRRGAFF
DNA: TGTGCCAGCAGTTTGGGGACTAGGCGCGGAGCTTTCTTT

D: -
J: TRBJ1-1
size: -
V: TRBV2
CDR3: CASSDQGLNTEAFF
DNA: TGTGCCAGCAGTGACCAGGGTCTGAACACTGAAGCTTTCTTT

D: -
J: TRBJ2-1
size: -
V: TRBV19
CDR3: CASSIRRDEQFF
DNA: TGTGCCAGTAGTATAAGGAGGGATGAGCAGTTCTTC

D: TRBD1
J: TRBJ1-2
size: -
V: TRBV7-9
CDR3: CASSVRDRGNRGYGYTF
DNA: TGTGCCAGCAGCGTTCGGGACAGGGGGAACCGCGGCTATGGCTACACCTTC

D: -
J: TRBJ1-1
size: -
V: TRBV28
CDR3: CASSLSGRRSSRGQAFF
DNA: TGTGCCAGCAGTTTGAGTGGGCGCAGGTCAAGTAGGGGTCAAGCTTTCTTT

D: TRBD1
J: TRBJ2-3
size: -
V: TRBV13
CDR3: CASSRRGVGQASTDTQYF
DNA: TGTGCCAGCAGCCGCCGCGGGGTGGGACAGGCTAGCACAGATACGCAGTATTTT

D: -
J: TRBJ2-5
size: -
V: TRBV7-9
CDR3: CASSLALLIQDF
DNA: TGTGCCAGCAGCTTAGCACTCCTCATCCAGGACTTC

D: TRBD2
J: TRBJ2-1
size: -
V: TRBV10-1
CDR3: CASSDVSGGYNEQFF
DNA: TGCGCCAGCAGTGATGTGAGCGGGGGGTACAATGAGCAGTTCTTC

D: TRBD1
J: TRBJ2-5
size: -
V: TRBV30
CDR3: CAWSSGGGKTQHF
DNA: TGTGCCTGGAGTTCAGGGGGTGGAAAGACCCAGCACTTC

D: TRBD2
J: TRBJ2-3
size: -
V: TRBV9
CDR3: CASSGGTSGSTDTQYF
DNA: TGTGCCAGCAGCGGTGGGACTAGCGGGAGCACAGATACGCAGTATTTT

D: -
J: TRBJ1-1
size: once
V: TRBV30
CDR3: CAWSRQNTEAFF
DNA: TGTGCCTGGAGTCGACAGAACACTGAAGCTTTCTTT

D: TRBD2
J: TRBJ2-7
size: -
V: TRBV19
CDR3: CASSGGGLLYEQYF
DNA: TGTGCCAGTAGTGGGGGGGGACTCCTTTACGAGCAGTACTTC

D: TRBD2
J: TRBJ2-7
size: -
V: TRBV7-6
CDR3: CASSQEPGTSSSYEQYF
DNA: TGTGCCAGCAGCCAAGAGCCCGGGACTAGCTCCTCCTACGAGCAGTACTTC

D: TRBD1
J: TRBJ1-5
size: -
V: TRBV2
CDR3: CASRGKSRTGSNQPQHF
DNA: TGTGCCAGCAGGGGCAAAAGCCGGACAGGCAGCAATCAGCCCCAGCATTTT

D: -
J: TRBJ2-7
size: -
V: TRBV6-1
CDR3: CASSEAHQGSYEQYF
DNA: TGTGCCAGCAGTGAAGCGCACCAGGGCTCCTACGAGCAGTACTTC

D: -
J: TRBJ1-1
size: -
V: TRBV25-1
CDR3: CASSELNGPEAFF
DNA: TGTGCCAGCAGTGAGTTAAACGGTCCCGAAGCTTTCTTT

D: -
J: TRBJ2-2
size: -
V: TRBV5-1
CDR3: CASSLAGSANTGELFF
DNA: TGCGCCAGCAGCTTGGCGGGTAGCGCGAACACCGGGGAGCTGTTTTTT

D: TRBD2
J: TRBJ2-3
size: -
V: TRBV10-2
CDR3: CARPLTGTSGRIPDTQYF
DNA: TGCGCCAGACCATTAACCGGGACTAGCGGGAGGATTCCAGATACGCAGTATTTT

D: -
J: TRBJ1-1
size: -
V: TRBV4-1
CDR3: CASSQEPALGSGTEAFF
DNA: TGCGCCAGCAGCCAAGAACCGGCCCTAGGGAGCGGCACTGAAGCTTTCTTT

D: -
J: TRBJ1-1
size: -
V: TRBV5-1
CDR3: CASRVSNTEAFF
DNA: TGCGCCAGCCGGGTGAGTAACACTGAAGCTTTCTTT

D: TRBD1
J: TRBJ2-2
size: -
V: TRBV27
CDR3: CASSLSTGTETGELFF
DNA: TGTGCCAGCAGTTTATCTACTGGGACAGAAACCGGGGAGCTGTTTTTT

D: -
J: TRBJ2-3
size: -
V: TRBV11-2
CDR3: CASRSYSDTQYF
DNA: TGTGCCAGCAGGTCATACTCAGATACGCAGTATTTT

D: -
J: TRBJ1-1
size: -
V: TRBV19
CDR3: CASRQESQEAFF
DNA: TGTGCCAGTAGACAGGAAAGCCAGGAAGCTTTCTTT

D: -
J: TRBJ2-3
size: -
V: TRBV27
CDR3: CASSLSNRGTDTQYF
DNA: TGTGCCAGCAGTTTATCCAACAGGGGCACAGATACGCAGTATTTT

D: -
J: TRBJ1-2
size: -
V: TRBV14
CDR3: CASSQVSSSRGYGYTF
DNA: TGTGCCAGCAGCCAAGTGTCATCCTCCCGGGGCTATGGCTACACCTTC

D: TRBD1
J: TRBJ2-5
size: -
V: TRBV10-1
CDR3: CASSSGTGRQETQYF
DNA: TGCGCCAGCAGTTCCGGGACAGGGCGGCAAGAGACCCAGTACTTC

D: TRBD1
J: TRBJ1-4
size: -
V: TRBV11-2
CDR3: CASSLQGQGDEKLFF
DNA: TGTGCCAGCAGCTTACAGGGACAGGGAGATGAAAAACTGTTTTTT